These T cell receptor beta chains were read from a single sample in a study of siplizumab effects on memory and regulatory T cells. Libraries were prepared by immunoSEQ multiplex PCR; TCRdb keeps only in-frame clonotypes and omits some of them. Found here are about 91,000 clones, about 96% of them singletons; the top ten hold 0.025% to 0.035%. The source material was naive CD4+ T cells sorted from blood. Receptors were obtained from a human donor in good health. Each CDR3 is given with its conserved first and last residue. D genes are given only for firm matches. Size is stated for part of the rows, as once, few or many counts, or as a class when the clone is expanded.

abundance | j_gene | d_gene | v_gene | CDR3nt | CDR3aa
NA | TRBJ1-4 | TRBD1 | TRBV30 | TGTGCCTGGACCAAGACAGGGGAGGGTGAAAAACTGTTTTTT | CAWTKTGEGEKLFF
NA | TRBJ2-3 | NA | TRBV6-1 | TGTGCCAGCAGTGGGCTGGGTGGTCTCACAGATACGCAGTATTTT | CASSGLGGLTDTQYF
NA | TRBJ2-5 | NA | TRBV14 | TGTGCCAGCAGCCAAGATCAGAGCGGGACAAGGTACTTC | CASSQDQSGTRYF
NA | TRBJ1-5 | TRBD1 | TRBV6-1 | TGTGCCAGCAGTTCCCGCAGGGGGGATCAGCCCCAGCATTTT | CASSSRRGDQPQHF
NA | TRBJ2-1 | NA | TRBV7-6 | TGTGCCAGCAGCTTAACAGGGCGCCCCTACAATGAGCAGTTCTTC | CASSLTGRPYNEQFF
NA | TRBJ1-2 | TRBD1 | TRBV4-1 | TGCGCCAGCAGCCAAGTCGGACAGGGAGGGAACTATGGCTACACCTTC | CASSQVGQGGNYGYTF
NA | TRBJ1-4 | TRBD1 | TRBV7-8 | TGTGCCAGCAGCCAAACAGGGGGGGGTGAAAAACTGTTTTTT | CASSQTGGGEKLFF
NA | TRBJ1-3 | NA | TRBV27 | TGTGCCAGCAGTTTATCGGGAGGAAACACCATATATTTT | CASSLSGGNTIYF
NA | TRBJ2-1 | NA | TRBV5-1 | TGCGCCAGCAGCTTTGTGGGGGCCTCCTACAATGAGCAGTTCTTC | CASSFVGASYNEQFF
NA | TRBJ1-3 | NA | TRBV7-2 | TGTGCCAGCAGCCCGACAGGAGGGAAAGGAAACACCATATATTTT | CASSPTGGKGNTIYF
NA | TRBJ2-7 | TRBD2 | TRBV19 | TGTGCCAGTAGCCTCCTAGCGGGGGCCTACGAGCAGTACTTC | CASSLLAGAYEQYF
NA | TRBJ2-7 | NA | TRBV6-1 | TGTGCCAGCAGTGTAAAGGGTAATGGGCTGGACGAGCAGTACTTC | CASSVKGNGLDEQYF
NA | TRBJ2-1 | TRBD2 | TRBV5-1 | TGCGCCAGCAGCTTGGTGAGGACTAGATCCTACAATGAGCAGTTCTTC | CASSLVRTRSYNEQFF
NA | TRBJ1-2 | NA | TRBV15 | TGTGCCACCAGCAGAGTCGCCGGCTATGGCTACACCTTC | CATSRVAGYGYTF
NA | TRBJ2-4 | TRBD2 | TRBV7-3 | TGTGCCAGCAGAATAGAGGTCTTAGCGGGGGGCCCCATAGCCAAAAACATTCAGTACTTC | CASRIEVLAGGPIAKNIQYF
NA | TRBJ1-1 | NA | TRBV5-1 | TGCGCCAGCAGCTTGCGTGGTGCATATGAAGCTTTCTTT | CASSLRGAYEAFF
NA | TRBJ1-5 | NA | TRBV2 | TGTGCCAGCAGCACCGTCCCCGAGGCAAATCAGCCCCAGCATTTT | CASSTVPEANQPQHF
NA | TRBJ2-3 | NA | TRBV6-5 | TGTGCCAGCAGTCCGCTACTAGAAACAGATACGCAGTATTTT | CASSPLLETDTQYF
NA | TRBJ1-1 | NA | TRBV10-3 | TGTGCCATCAGTGACGGGCCGGGGACTGAAGCTTTCTTT | CAISDGPGTEAFF
NA | TRBJ2-3 | TRBD2 | TRBV11-2 | TGTGCCAGCAGCACTCGACTAGCGGGGGCGGTGGATACGCAGTATTTT | CASSTRLAGAVDTQYF
NA | TRBJ2-3 | TRBD2 | TRBV7-2 | TGTGCCAGCAGCTCGACTAGCGCGAGCACAGATACGCAGTATTTT | CASSSTSASTDTQYF
NA | TRBJ1-1 | NA | TRBV28 | TGTGCCAGCAGTTTAAACACGGGACCCGAAGCTTTCTTT | CASSLNTGPEAFF
NA | TRBJ2-2 | NA | TRBV25-1 | TGTGCCAGCACCCTCGGGGTGTTTGGCACCGGGGAGCTGTTTTTT | CASTLGVFGTGELFF
NA | TRBJ2-7 | NA | TRBV7-3 | TGTGCCAGCAGCTTAATCGGCGCGGGCGGCGACTACGAGCAGTACTTC | CASSLIGAGGDYEQYF
NA | TRBJ2-7 | TRBD2 | TRBV19 | TGTGCCATCTCGAAGGGTGGGGGGGGAAGCGGCCCCTACGAGCAGTACTTC | CAISKGGGGSGPYEQYF
NA | TRBJ1-6 | NA | TRBV21-1 | TGTGCCAGCAGCAAGTGGGCGTTGAATTCACCCCTCCACTTT | CASSKWALNSPLHF
NA | TRBJ2-1 | TRBD1 | TRBV23-1 | TGCGCCAGCAGTCAATCGATATCACAAGGACAGGGGGAGTTCTTC | CASSQSISQGQGEFF
NA | TRBJ1-5 | NA | TRBV18 | TGTGCCAGCTCACCAGGGAGCAATCAGCCCCAGCATTTT | CASSPGSNQPQHF
NA | TRBJ1-2 | NA | TRBV19 | TGTGCCAGTAGTACCTTGACAAAGGGTGATGGCTACACCTTC | CASSTLTKGDGYTF
NA | TRBJ1-1 | NA | TRBV10-3 | TGTGCCATCAGTAACACCGAGCTGGGGGCGCATACTGAAGCTTTCTTT | CAISNTELGAHTEAFF
NA | TRBJ1-1 | NA | TRBV9 | TGTGCCAGCAGCGTAGCTATGACAGGCCCGAACACTGAAGCTTTCTTT | CASSVAMTGPNTEAFF
NA | TRBJ1-6 | NA | TRBV5-1 | TGCGCCAGCAGCCTAGGCGACACTTCACCCCTCCACTTT | CASSLGDTSPLHF
once | TRBJ2-5 | TRBD2 | TRBV6-1 | TGTGCCAGCAGGACTAGCGGGGGTACAGAGACCCAGTACTTC | CASRTSGGTETQYF
NA | TRBJ1-2 | NA | TRBV5-4 | TGTGCCAGCAGTGGCACCCTCGGGGGCGCTCACTATGGCTACACCTTC | CASSGTLGGAHYGYTF
NA | TRBJ2-3 | TRBD2 | TRBV18 | TGTGCCAGCTCACCTAAGGGAGGGGAGTTGGTAGATACGCAGTATTTT | CASSPKGGELVDTQYF
NA | TRBJ1-5 | NA | TRBV6-5 | TGTGCCAGCAGTGGATTGAATCAGCCCCAGCATTTT | CASSGLNQPQHF